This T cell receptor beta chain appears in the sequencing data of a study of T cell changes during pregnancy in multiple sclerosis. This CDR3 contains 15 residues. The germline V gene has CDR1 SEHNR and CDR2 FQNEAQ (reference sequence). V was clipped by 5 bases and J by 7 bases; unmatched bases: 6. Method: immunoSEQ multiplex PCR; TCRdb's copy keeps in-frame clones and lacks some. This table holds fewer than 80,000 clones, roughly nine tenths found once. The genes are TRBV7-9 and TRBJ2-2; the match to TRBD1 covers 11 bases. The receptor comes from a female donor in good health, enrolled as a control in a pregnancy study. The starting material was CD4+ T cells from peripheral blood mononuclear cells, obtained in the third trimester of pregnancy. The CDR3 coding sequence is TGTGCCAGCAGCGTATGGACAGGGGGCAGCGGGGAGCTGTTTTTT. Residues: CASSVWTGGSGELFF.